Listed below are T cell receptor beta chains from one sample, sequenced in a study of OX40 agonist ivuxolimab in advanced cancers. Sequenced by immunoSEQ multiplex PCR; TCRdb stores in-frame clones only, minus some. Here the sample spans some 50,000 clones, around 94% being singletons. Sequences were derived from CD4+ or CD8+ T cells sorted from blood, sampled in a trial of the OX40 agonist ivuxolimab. These receptors were taken from an adult with an advanced solid tumor such as melanoma, head and neck, liver or kidney cancer. The CDR3 runs from the conserved cysteine through the conserved F or W. The D gene is left open where the match is weak. Part of the rows lack a size; the others show once, few, many or a class for expanded clones.

>once|-|TRBV7-9|TRBJ1-5
TGTGCCAGCAGCTCAAGCGCGGAGGGAAGCAATCAGCCCCAGCATTTT
CASSSSAEGSNQPQHF
>-|TRBD2|TRBV4-3|TRBJ2-1
TGCGCCAGCAGCCAAGATACTAGCGGACAATCCTACAATGAGCAGTTCTTC
CASSQDTSGQSYNEQFF
>-|TRBD1|TRBV7-9|TRBJ1-1
TGTGCCAGCAGCGGAAGGGACAGCGCTGTGAACACTGAAGCTTTCTTT
CASSGRDSAVNTEAFF
>-|-|TRBV4-1|TRBJ1-1
TGCGCCAGCAGCCAAGATGGTACAGCAGCAGGCAGTAGGACTGAAGCTTTCTTT
CASSQDGTAAGSRTEAFF
>once|TRBD2|TRBV5-6|TRBJ2-2
TGTGCCAGCAGCCTCGGACTAGCGGGAGTCTTCGGGGAGCTGTTTTTT
CASSLGLAGVFGELFF
>once|-|TRBV19|TRBJ2-2
TGTGCCAGTAGCATTCTGGGGGGACGGACCGGGGAGCTGTTTTTT
CASSILGGRTGELFF
>-|TRBD2|TRBV7-9|TRBJ2-7
TGTGCCAGCAGCAGCCCACTAGCGGGAGTCGACTACGAGCAGTACTTC
CASSSPLAGVDYEQYF
>-|TRBD2|TRBV30|TRBJ2-7
TGTGCCTGGACCGTGATAGCGGGAGGGGGACCCGACTACGAGCAGTACTTC
CAWTVIAGGGPDYEQYF
>-|-|TRBV11-3|TRBJ2-7
TGTGCCAGCAGCTTTGGGGCAGGGCCCTACGAGCAGTACTTC
CASSFGAGPYEQYF
>-|-|TRBV7-6|TRBJ2-7
TGTGCCAGCAGCTTTGATCCCCCCTACGAGCAGTACTTC
CASSFDPPYEQYF
>-|TRBD1|TRBV4-3|TRBJ2-7
TGCGCCAGCAGCCCCGGGACAGGAGGCTACGAGCAGTACTTC
CASSPGTGGYEQYF
>-|-|TRBV9|TRBJ2-1
TGTGCCAGCAGCCCCTTCGCAATAGACAATGAGCAGTTCTTC
CASSPFAIDNEQFF
>-|-|TRBV5-4|TRBJ2-7
TGTGCCAGCAGCTGGGGTGGCCCGATCGTTGGGTCCTACGAGCAGTACTTC
CASSWGGPIVGSYEQYF
>-|TRBD1|TRBV6-6|TRBJ2-3
TGTGCCAGCAGTTACCTTCTACAGGGGGCAGATACGCAGTATTTT
CASSYLLQGADTQYF
>-|TRBD1|TRBV6-5|TRBJ2-7
TGTGCCAGCAGTTGGGGACAGCTGCGGGACGAGCAGTACTTC
CASSWGQLRDEQYF
>-|TRBD1|TRBV7-6|TRBJ2-3
TGTGCCAGCAGCCCTAGGGGACAGGGGCGAGTTACAGATACGCAGTATTTT
CASSPRGQGRVTDTQYF
>-|-|TRBV7-6|TRBJ2-7
TGTGCCAGCAGCGGCCGGACGGCCCCCTACGAGCAGTACTTC
CASSGRTAPYEQYF
>-|-|TRBV6-6|TRBJ2-3
TGTGCCAGCCTAGCTGATACGCAGTATTTT
CASLADTQYF
>once|TRBD2|TRBV6-1|TRBJ2-7
TGTGCCAGCAGTGAAGGGGATAGCGGGAGCTCCTACGAGCAGTACTTC
CASSEGDSGSSYEQYF
>-|TRBD2|TRBV2|TRBJ2-2
TGTGCCAGCAGACTAGCGGGAGGTACCGGGGAGCTGTTTTTT
CASRLAGGTGELFF
>-|TRBD2|TRBV9|TRBJ2-3
TGTGCCAGCAGCACAAGACTAGCGGGAGGGGGAGATACGCAGTATTTT
CASSTRLAGGGDTQYF
>-|-|TRBV9|TRBJ1-1
TGTGCCAGCAGCAGAGGGACGCTTAACACTGAAGCTTTCTTT
CASSRGTLNTEAFF
>once|-|TRBV6-1|TRBJ2-1
TGTGCCAGCAGTGAAGCGGTTACCTACAATGAGCAGTTCTTC
CASSEAVTYNEQFF
>-|-|TRBV11-3|TRBJ2-1
TGTGCCAGCAGCGAGTGGGGACAGGGCACTGGCGGGAGGGGTTTCAATGAGCAGTTCTTC
CASSEWGQGTGGRGFNEQFF
>-|-|TRBV29-1|TRBJ2-6
TGCAGCGTTGGGCAGACCGCTATCTCTGGGGCCAACGTCCTGACTTTC
CSVGQTAISGANVLTF
>-|-|TRBV14|TRBJ1-4
TGTGCCAGCAGCCAAGACCCGACGGGGGTGTTTGATGAAAAACTGTTTTTT
CASSQDPTGVFDEKLFF
>once|-|TRBV27|TRBJ2-1
TGTGCCAGCAGTTCTATATCCCCCCCCCTTTTAGGGGGGAATGAGCAGTTCTTC
CASSSISPPLLGGNEQFF
>-|-|TRBV4-3|TRBJ1-1
TGCGCCAGCAGCCGAGGAGTCCTGAACACTGAAGCTTTCTTT
CASSRGVLNTEAFF
>few|TRBD2|TRBV2|TRBJ2-3
TGTGCCAGCAGGGATCGACTAGCGGGAGCGCCAGATACGCAGTATTTT
CASRDRLAGAPDTQYF
>-|TRBD2|TRBV7-9|TRBJ2-1
TGTGCCAGCAGCTTAGGGGCTAGCGGCCTGAGCTCCTACAATGAGCAGTTCTTC
CASSLGASGLSSYNEQFF
>-|TRBD2|TRBV11-2|TRBJ2-5
TGTGCCAGCAGCTTAGGGGGCGGGAGTGAGACCCAGTACTTC
CASSLGGGSETQYF
>once|-|TRBV9|TRBJ1-1
TGTGCCAGCAGCGACGATCCGTACATGAACGCTGAAGCTTTCTTT
CASSDDPYMNAEAFF
>-|-|TRBV6-6|TRBJ2-1
TGTGCCAGCAACCTGGGTGAGCAGTTCTTC
CASNLGEQFF
>-|-|TRBV9|TRBJ1-2
TGTGCCAGCAGCGAAAAACTGACGGTGACCCCTAACTATGGCTACACCTTC
CASSEKLTVTPNYGYTF
>-|-|TRBV4-1|TRBJ1-2
TGCGCCAGCAGCTCCCGACAAACCCAATCTAACTATGGCTACACCTTC
CASSSRQTQSNYGYTF
>once|TRBD2|TRBV7-3|TRBJ2-5
TGTGCCAGCAGCCCCGGACTAGCGCTACAAGAGACCCAGTACTTC
CASSPGLALQETQYF
>-|-|TRBV4-1|TRBJ1-3
TGCGCCAGCAGCCAAGGGGTCTCTGGAAACACCATATATTTT
CASSQGVSGNTIYF
>-|TRBD1|TRBV9|TRBJ1-2
TGTGCCAGCAGCGTAGCCCTTACAGGGGTCGACTATGGCTACACCTTC
CASSVALTGVDYGYTF